This entry lists 27 T cell receptor beta chains sequenced from one sample in a study of cytomegalovirus exposure and HLA in healthy donors. The PCR used 60 Vbeta and 13 Jbeta primers. TCRdb's copy holds only in-frame clones and misses some; the assay was immunoSEQ multiplex PCR. This sample has 150,000 to 200,000 clones, with around 81% found just once. The sequencing input was PBMCs. Receptor source: a woman under 30 in good health and CMV-seropositive.

The table lists this clone with a count of one. The V gene is TRBV5-7, the J gene TRBJ2-7; the match to TRBD1 covers 7 bases. TRBV5-7 qualifies as an ORF whose function is uncertain. After removal of 6 bases from V and 5 bases from J, the junction contained 11 bases not matched to a gene. This CDR3 contains 14 residues. The CDR3 DNA reads as TGTGCCAGCAACCAAAATACAGGGGTCGACGAGCAGTACGTC. This gives the protein CASNQNTGVDEQYV.

The V gene is TRBV2, the J gene TRBJ2-7; a weak D match, TRBD1 (6 bases). The length of the CDR3 is 16 residues. In germline, CDR1 is SNHLY, CDR2 FYNNEI. V lost 7 bases and J 0 bases, leaving 19 bases between the germline ends. The CDR3 reads CASIRGSGQLSYEQYF. The CDR3 DNA follows: TGTGCCAGCATCCGCGGATCGGGACAACTCTCCTACGAGCAGTACTTC.

This chain links TRBV6-1 with TRBJ1-5; no clear D. From germline, CDR1 is MNHNS and CDR2 SASEGT. V shed 2 bases and J shed 4 bases, with 3 bases lying between them. The length of the CDR3 is 12 residues. The CDR3: CASSEPNQPQHF. As DNA, the CDR3 is TGTGCCAGCAGTGAACCAAATCAGCCCCAGCATTTT.

The chain recombines TRBV10-2 with TRBJ2-2; D is unclear. Germline V lookup: CDR1 WSHSY, CDR2 SAAADI. CDR3 length: 13 amino acids. The ends were cut back, 8 bases at V and 4 bases at J, with 11 bases in the middle. CDR3 in amino acids: CASFDTRTGELFF. In DNA, the CDR3 is TGCGCCAGCTTTGACACTCGCACCGGGGAGCTGTTTTTT.

V and J are TRBV4-1 and TRBJ1-2; tentatively, D is TRBD1 (5 bases). V was shortened by 3 bases and J by 4 bases, with 12 bases between the two germline ends. This CDR3 spans 14 amino acids. Germline V gene lookup returns CDR1 MGHRA and CDR2 YSYEKL. Here the CDR3 reads CASSQGGGTYGYTF. The DNA for the CDR3 is TGCGCCAGCAGCCAGGGTGGAGGGACCTATGGCTACACCTTC.

The genes are TRBV4-1 and TRBJ1-1; D is possibly TRBD1 (5 bases). This CDR3 has 16 residues. The germline CDR1 and CDR2 sequences are MGHRA and YSYEKL. V was shortened by 0 bases and J by 4 bases, with 15 bases between the two germline ends. CDR3 DNA: TGCGCCAGCAGCCAAGATCTAGGGGTTTTTAGCACTGAAGCTTTCTTT. This sequence encodes CASSQDLGVFSTEAFF.

This chain joins TRBV7-2 and TRBJ1-3; D call uncertain. CDR3 length: 15 residues. V was shortened by 1 base and J by 0 bases, with 7 bases between the two germline ends. The germline gives CDR1 SGHTA, CDR2 FQGNSA. CDR3 loop: CASSLGSSSGNTIYF. CDR3 in DNA: TGTGCCAGCAGCTTAGGTTCGAGCTCTGGAAACACCATATATTTT.

The rearrangement links TRBV28 to TRBJ1-2, with D unresolved. Germline loops: CDR1 MDHEN, CDR2 SYDVKM. V shed 5 bases and J shed 3 bases, with 7 bases lying between them. This CDR3 is built from 12 residues. CDR3 region: CASSQTYYGYTF. CDR3 nucleotide sequence: TGTGCCAGCAGTCAAACTTACTATGGCTACACCTTC.

The chain has TRBV7-9 and TRBJ2-1; 11 positions match TRBD1. Germline V gene sequence: CDR1 SEHNR, CDR2 FQNEAQ (reference sequence). The V gene end was trimmed by 7 bases and the J gene end by 4 bases; junction bases not matched to a gene: 6. The CDR3 runs 15 residues. Written as DNA, the CDR3 is TGTGCCAGCAAAGGGACAGGGGGACCTTACAATGAGCAGTTCTTC. Amino acids: CASKGTGGPYNEQFF.

The chain carries TRBV11-3 and TRBJ1-2; D gene uncertain. The CDR3 consists of 14 residues. Germline CDR1 and CDR2: SGHNT and YENEEA. Deletions cut 3 bases from V and 2 bases from J, with 10 bases between. The CDR3 DNA is TGTGCCAGCAGCTTCCGGGGTTCGAACTATGGCTACACCTTC. This codes for CASSFRGSNYGYTF.

The V and J genes are TRBV27 and TRBJ1-1; 8 positions agree with TRBD1. Germline V gives CDR1 MNHEY, CDR2 SMNVEV (reference sequence). This CDR3 comprises 12 residues. J gave up 7 bases and V 6 bases, and 4 bases lay outside the gene matches. The CDR3 region has the DNA TGTGCCAGCAGATATACAGGGGGTGAAGCTTTCTTT. Its protein product is CASRYTGGEAFF.

This chain uses TRBV5-1 with TRBJ2-2; TRBD2 might be the D (5 bases). The CDR3 is 12 residues long. CDR1 is SGHRS and CDR2 is YFSETQ in the germline V gene. V was trimmed by 2 bases and J by 7 bases, leaving 6 bases between them. The CDR3 reads CASSLEGGELFF. The CDR3 DNA follows: TGCGCCAGCAGCTTAGAGGGCGGGGAGCTGTTTTTT.

This clone has only a few counts. The chain employs TRBV2 and TRBJ1-2; 10 nucleotides match TRBD1. The junction had 7 bases not matched to a gene; V was cut back by 4 bases and J by 5 bases. The CDR3 covers 15 residues. The germline gives CDR1 SNHLY, CDR2 FYNNEI. Here the CDR3 DNA reads TGTGCCAGCAGTGGACAGGGGGCCCCGAGGTATGGCTACACCTTC. Its translation is CASSGQGAPRYGYTF.

The gene calls are TRBV28 and TRBJ1-1; a weak D match, TRBD1 (5 bases). Trimming removed 6 bases from V and 1 base from J, with 15 bases in between. Germline V gene lookup returns CDR1 MDHEN and CDR2 SYDVKM. The CDR3 runs to 15 residues. In DNA form, the CDR3 reads TGTGCCAGCAGACCAATGGCGGGGGGGAACACTGAAGCTTTCTTT. As protein: CASRPMAGGNTEAFF.

This clone was recorded only once. The same CDR3 arises from other DNA sequences in this sample as well. The V call is TRBV27, the J call TRBJ1-2; D gene uncertain. The CDR3 is 15 residues long. V was shortened by 6 bases and J by 4 bases, with 18 bases between the two germline ends. Germline CDR1 MNHEY, CDR2 SMNVEV (reference sequence). The CDR3 coding sequence is TGTGCCAGCAGCTTCCGTCGACGGGATCCCTATGGCTACACCTTC. Translation gives CASSFRRRDPYGYTF.

The chain couples TRBV5-6 to TRBJ2-3; D possibly corresponds to TRBD1 (6 bases). Germline assignment: CDR1 SGHDT and CDR2 YYEEEE. This CDR3 is 15 amino acids long. V lost 1 base and J lost 5, with 14 bases in between. The CDR3 nucleotides read TGTGCCAGCAGCTTGTCAGGGGCCCGGGGAGATACGCAGTATTTT. It codes for CASSLSGARGDTQYF.

The chain is built from TRBV5-4 and TRBJ2-1, with TRBD1 identical over 7 bases. J gave up 8 bases and V 4 bases, and 15 bases lay outside the gene matches. The CDR3 has 16 amino acids. Germline assignment: CDR1 SGHNT and CDR2 YYREEE (reference sequence). The CDR3 reads CASSVIDREMVHEQFF. The CDR3 nucleotides are TGTGCCAGCAGCGTGATCGACAGGGAGATGGTACATGAGCAGTTCTTC.

This sequence joins TRBV4-3 and TRBJ2-3, with D perhaps TRBD2 (6 bases). Trimming pared 4 bases from V and 2 bases from J, leaving 13 bases between. CDR1 and CDR2 (germline): LGHNA, YSLEER. The CDR3 sequence is 15 residues long. This CDR3 reads CASSRGEGYTDTQYF. The CDR3 DNA is TGCGCCAGCAGCCGGGGGGAAGGGTACACAGATACGCAGTATTTT.

The chain combines TRBV7-2 with TRBJ2-3; 8 bases are shared with TRBD2. Germline V lookup: CDR1 SGHTA, CDR2 FQGNSA. The V gene end was trimmed by 2 bases and the J gene end by 10 bases; junction bases not matched to a gene: 5. The CDR3 runs to 13 residues. The DNA for the CDR3 is TGTGCCAGCAGCTTATCTCCGGGGGGGGCGCAGTATTTT. This gives the protein CASSLSPGGAQYF.

CDR3 amino acids: CASSLGSRGGTGEQFF. As DNA, the CDR3 is TGTGCCAGCAGCTTAGGGAGTCGCGGGGGGACTGGGGAGCAGTTCTTC. The gene calls are TRBV7-3 and TRBJ2-1, with TRBD2 identical over 8 bases. The CDR3 runs 16 residues. V was clipped by 2 bases and J by 10 bases; unmatched bases: 13. CDR1 and CDR2 from the germline V gene are SGHTA and FQGTGA.

The chain carries TRBV15 and TRBJ1-3; D gene unclear. The CDR3 covers 15 residues. V lost 0 bases and J 4 bases, leaving 10 bases between the germline ends. Germline V gene sequence: CDR1 LNHNV, CDR2 YYDKDF (reference sequence). The CDR3 nucleotides read TGTGCCACCAGCAGAGACCAACAGAGAGGAAACACCATATATTTT. This sequence encodes CATSRDQQRGNTIYF.

The gene calls are TRBV27 and TRBJ2-1, with 13 bases fitting TRBD2. The J segment lost 7 bases and the V segment lost 9 bases, leaving 9 bases of the junction unmatched. The germline V gene has CDR1 MNHEY and CDR2 SMNVEV (reference sequence). There are 15 residues in the CDR3. In nucleotides, the CDR3 is TGTGCCAGTACACCGCCGGGACTAGCGGGAAATGAGCAGTTCTTC. Residues: CASTPPGLAGNEQFF.

The V gene is TRBV6-6, the J gene TRBJ2-5; a possible D gene is TRBD2 (7 bases). The germline V and J ends were trimmed by 2 bases and 3 bases, with 10 bases remaining between them. From germline, CDR1 is MNHNY and CDR2 SVGAGI (reference sequence). CDR3 length: 14 residues. The CDR3 is CASSYAGAEETQYF. CDR3 DNA: TGTGCCAGCAGTTACGCGGGGGCCGAAGAGACCCAGTACTTC.

V is TRBV18 and J is TRBJ2-5; 15 positions match TRBD2. This CDR3 contains 16 residues. From germline, CDR1 is KGHSH and CDR2 LQKENI. Trimming at V came to 3 bases and at J to 4 bases, leaving 3 bases not matched to a gene. In DNA form, the CDR3 reads TGTGCCAGCTCACCGTCGGGACTAGCGGGGGGAGAGACCCAGTACTTC. Its protein is CASSPSGLAGGETQYF.

V usage is TRBV5-1 and J usage is TRBJ1-1; unclear D gene. CDR1 is SGHRS and CDR2 is YFSETQ in the germline V gene. CDR3 length: 15 amino acids. Trimming removed 4 bases from V and 4 bases from J, with 17 bases in between. The CDR3 loop is CASSNAAGSGTEAFF. The CDR3 nucleotides are TGCGCCAGCAGCAATGCCGCAGGTTCCGGCACTGAAGCTTTCTTT.

The V and J genes are TRBV19 and TRBJ1-1; unclear D gene. V lost 4 bases and J lost 7, with 7 bases in between. Germline CDR1 is LNHDA and CDR2 is SQIVND (reference sequence). The CDR3 runs to 11 residues. The CDR3 spells CASSSGIEAFF. The CDR3 nucleotides are TGTGCCAGTAGTAGCGGAATTGAAGCTTTCTTT.

CDR3 coding DNA: TGTGCCAGCAGTGAAGGGGCACCCTACGAGCAGTACGTC. Residues: CASSEGAPYEQYV. The chain recombines TRBV6-1 with TRBJ2-7; D is uncertain. V gave up 1 base and J gave up 2 bases, with 6 bases separating them. Looked up from germline, CDR1 is MNHNS and CDR2 is SASEGT. The CDR3 runs 13 residues.